The 30 T cell receptor beta chains given below trace back to one sample, sequenced in a study of CD8 T cells in ankylosing spondylitis. One entry per CDR3 protein results from TCRdb running MiXCR on the 5' RACE reads. The table has around 250,000 distinct CDR3 sequences, roughly 32% seen once. The sample taken for sequencing was blood, either unsorted or a sorted T cell fraction (not recorded which). The receptors were sampled from a male donor with ankylosing spondylitis or in good health (not recorded which).

J is TRBJ2-1 and V is TRBV7-9; 9 nucleotides line up with TRBD1. Germline loops: CDR1 SEHNR, CDR2 FQNEAQ (reference sequence). CDR3 length: 15 amino acids. V dropped 5 bases and J dropped 6; count of bases not matched to a gene: 8. The CDR3 DNA reads as TGTGCCAGCAGCATACACGGACAGGGGATCAATGAGCAGTTCTTC. It specifies CASSIHGQGINEQFF.

The V call is TRBV7-9, the J call TRBJ2-7; TRBD2 matches at 8 bases. Germline V CDR1 and CDR2: SEHNR, FQNEAQ (reference sequence). With 5 bases clipped from V and 4 bases from J, the junction kept 4 bases outside the gene matches. The CDR3 contains 13 residues. The CDR3 reads CASSPRLAYEQYF. The DNA of the CDR3 is TGTGCCAGCAGCCCCAGACTAGCGTACGAGCAGTACTTC.

The table lists this clonotype with many counts. This chain uses TRBV29-1 with TRBJ2-3; weak D call: TRBD1 (7 bases). V was clipped by 4 bases and J by 4 bases, with 15 bases between them. Germline V lookup: CDR1 SQVTM, CDR2 ANQGSEA. This CDR3 is built from 14 residues. CDR3 nucleotide sequence: TGCAGCGTTGGAGGGGGCAGGGGGGCAGATACGCAGTATTTT. It codes for CSVGGGRGADTQYF.

The chain links TRBV10-2 to TRBJ2-2; 7 positions agree with TRBD1. The CDR3 is 15 residues long. CDR1 is WSHSY and CDR2 is SAAADI in the germline V gene. V was pared by 2 bases and J by 3 bases, with 3 bases of the junction left unmatched. The DNA of the CDR3 is TGCGCCAGCAGTGAGGGGACAGCATACACCGGGGAGCTGTTTTTT. It codes for CASSEGTAYTGELFF.

This clonotype was observed a handful of times. Here the CDR3 reads CASSRTGGHNEQFF. Written as DNA, the CDR3 is TGTGCCAGCAGCCGGACAGGGGGCCACAATGAGCAGTTCTTC. This sequence joins TRBV5-6 and TRBJ2-1; TRBD1 matches 11 bases. Trimming at V came to 4 bases and at J to 5 bases, leaving 2 bases not matched to a gene. CDR3 size: 14 residues. Germline values: CDR1 SGHDT, CDR2 YYEEEE. Based on the CDR3 plus reference TRBV5-6 and TRBJ2-1, the full variable domain is DAGVTQSPTHLIKTRGQQVTLRCSPKSGHDTVSWYQQALGQGPQFIFQYYEEEERQRGNFPDRFSGHQFPNYSSELNVNALLLGDSALYLCASSRTGGHNEQFFGPGTRLTVL.

In this sample, this clonotype turned up a few times. This chain uses TRBV20-1 with TRBJ2-5; 11 bases are a match to TRBD2. CDR1 DFQATT and CDR2 SNEGSKA come from the germline V gene (reference sequence). The CDR3 consists of 14 residues. The junction had 7 bases not matched to a gene; V was cut back by 5 bases and J by 5 bases. CDR3 DNA: TGCAGTGCTGGCGGGACTAGCGGTGGGGAGACCCAGTACTTC. Translation gives CSAGGTSGGETQYF.

This clonotype was observed at least ten times. This chain uses TRBV29-1 with TRBJ2-3; perhaps D is TRBD1 or TRBD2 (5 bases each). CDR1 and CDR2 from the germline V gene are SQVTM and ANQGSEA. The V end lost 4 bases, the J end lost 2 bases, and 7 bases lay between the germline ends. This CDR3 region has 12 residues. The CDR3 DNA sequence: TGCAGCGTTGCGGGGCTCACAGATACGCAGTATTTT. This translates into CSVAGLTDTQYF.

This clonotype was detected only a few times. The rearrangement uses TRBV12-3 or TRBV12-4 and TRBJ2-1; a weak D match, TRBD1 (5 bases). V lost 1 base and J lost 3, with 7 bases in between. The CDR3 loop spans 14 amino acids. The CDR3 DNA is TGTGCCAGCAGTTTAGAGGGGCTCTACAATGAGCAGTTCTTC. It yields the protein CASSLEGLYNEQFF.

The rearrangement joins TRBV27 to TRBJ2-3, with D perhaps TRBD2 (8 bases). The CDR3 length is 15 residues. The V gene's germline CDR1 is MNHEY and CDR2 SMNVEV (reference sequence). V was trimmed by 4 bases and J by 5 bases, leaving 16 bases between them. The CDR3 bases are TGTGCCAGCAGTTCGGGAGGGGGCGCAATAGATACGCAGTATTTT. As protein: CASSSGGGAIDTQYF.

This clonotype appeared a few times. CDR3 loop: CASSVRLAGANTGELFF. CDR3 DNA: TGTGCCAGCAGCGTAAGACTAGCGGGCGCCAACACCGGGGAGCTGTTTTTT. The rearrangement joins TRBV9 to TRBJ2-2; 10 bases are a match to TRBD2. Trimming at V came to 1 base and at J to 2 bases, leaving 5 bases not matched to a gene. Germline CDR1 reads SGDLS; CDR2 reads YYNGEE. The CDR3 loop spans 17 amino acids.

V gene TRBV7-9 combines with J gene TRBJ2-1, with 8 bases lining up with TRBD1. The length of the CDR3 is 14 residues. V gave up 4 bases and J gave up 8 bases; unmatched junction bases: 7. From germline, CDR1 is SEHNR and CDR2 FQNEAQ (reference sequence). CDR3 sequence (DNA): TGTGCCAGCAGCTACGACAGGGGCGGGGATGAGCAGTTCTTC. It yields the protein CASSYDRGGDEQFF.

This clonotype was detected only a few times. The V call is TRBV19, the J call TRBJ2-5; D perhaps matches TRBD1 (6 bases). This CDR3 contains 13 residues. Germline V gives CDR1 LNHDA, CDR2 SQIVND (reference sequence). V lost 5 bases, J lost 2 bases, and 9 bases lay in between. The CDR3 DNA sequence: TGTGCCAGTAGTGAACAGGGACAAGAGACCCAGTACTTC. Amino acids: CASSEQGQETQYF.

The CDR3 nucleotides read TGTGCCAGCAGTTTATTTTCACCGACAGTCTCGGATTCACCCCTCCACTTT. Translating gives CASSLFSPTVSDSPLHF. The chain links TRBV27 to TRBJ1-6, with D tentatively TRBD1 (5 bases). V was shortened by 1 base and J by 8 bases, with 18 bases between the two germline ends. CDR3 length: 17 residues. Per germline, CDR1 MNHEY and CDR2 SMNVEV (reference sequence).

Only a few counts were recorded for this clonotype. This chain connects TRBV24-1 to TRBJ2-7, with D tentatively TRBD2 (6 bases). The CDR3 is 11 amino acids. The V gene's germline CDR1 is KGHDR and CDR2 SFDVKD. Trimming pared 4 bases from V and 7 bases from J, leaving 7 bases between. CDR3 region: CATSEGGEQYF. As DNA, the CDR3 is TGTGCCACCAGTGAGGGGGGAGAGCAGTACTTC.

This clonotype has a handful of counts. The rearrangement links TRBV11-2 to TRBJ2-7; D gene unclear. The CDR3 runs to 14 residues. V gave up 1 base and J gave up 2 bases, with 9 bases separating them. Germline CDR1 SGHAT, CDR2 FQNNGV. The DNA for the CDR3 is TGTGCCAGCAGCTTAGGGGCAGTTGCCTACGAGCAGTACTTC. Protein sequence: CASSLGAVAYEQYF.

V is TRBV6-5 and J is TRBJ2-4; D is undetermined. This CDR3 has 13 amino acids. CDR1 is MNHEY, CDR2 SVGAGI, per germline. V lost 4 bases and J 6 bases, leaving 10 bases between the germline ends. The CDR3 coding sequence is TGTGCCAGCAGTTCCCACGGGCTAAACATTCAGTACTTC. It yields the protein CASSSHGLNIQYF.

A few counts support this clonotype. V gene TRBV25-1 combines with J gene TRBJ2-1; TRBD1 matches at 8 bases. With 1 base clipped from V and 7 bases from J, the junction kept 9 bases outside the gene matches. In germline, CDR1 is MGHDK, CDR2 SYGVNS. The CDR3 sequence is 16 residues long. The CDR3 DNA reads TGTGCCAGCAGTGAATGGTCGGACAGGGATCCGAATGAGCAGTTCTTC. This sequence encodes CASSEWSDRDPNEQFF.

The J gene is TRBJ1-5, the V gene TRBV6-2 or TRBV6-3, with 7 bases lining up with TRBD1. Per germline, CDR1 MNHEY and CDR2 SVGEGT. The CDR3 length is 13 residues. J was trimmed by 4 bases and V by 8 bases; bases with no gene match: 5. The CDR3 loop reads CASRDSENQPQHF. CDR3 bases: TGTGCCAGCCGGGACAGTGAGAATCAGCCCCAGCATTTT.

The chain links TRBV20-1 to TRBJ2-1; a possible D gene is TRBD2 (5 bases). The CDR3 sequence is 12 residues long. Germline V CDR1 and CDR2: DFQATT, SNEGSKA (reference sequence). Trimming cost V 5 bases and J 9 bases, with 14 bases left between them. CDR3 in amino acids: CSAVLGFAEQFF. As DNA, the CDR3 is TGCAGTGCTGTACTAGGGTTCGCTGAGCAGTTCTTC.

As regards this clonotype: A junction boundary mismatches the germline segment, possibly from a read error. The J gene is TRBJ2-5, the V gene TRBV28, with TRBD2 matching 7 bases. CDR3 length: 14 amino acids. Germline V gene lookup returns CDR1 MDHEN and CDR2 SYDVKM. The CDR3, as DNA: TGTGCCAGCAGTTTAGGGGACTATAGCCCCACGGTAGGCTTC. It specifies CASSLGDYSPTVGF.

This clonotype was detected only a few times. This chain joins TRBV29-1 and TRBJ2-3, with D unresolved. V was cut by 6 bases and J by 4 bases, with 8 bases left in between. This CDR3 comprises 11 residues. From germline, CDR1 is SQVTM and CDR2 ANQGSEA. The CDR3 region has the DNA TGCAGCGTGCGTTTATCAGATACGCAGTATTTT. Translated: CSVRLSDTQYF.

This clonotype has only a few counts. The gene calls are TRBV9 and TRBJ1-5, with a possible D match to TRBD1 (5 bases). Germline assignment: CDR1 SGDLS and CDR2 YYNGEE. The CDR3 covers 15 residues. Trimming removed 4 bases at V and 1 base at J, with 12 bases between. For the CDR3, the DNA is TGTGCCAGCAGCTCCGGTTGGGGGAGCAATCAGCCCCAGCATTTT. This translates into CASSSGWGSNQPQHF.

This rearrangement joins TRBV20-1 to TRBJ2-7; tentatively, D is TRBD1 (5 bases). The CDR3 has 11 residues. V was clipped by 3 bases and J by 6 bases, with 9 bases between them. The germline V gene encodes CDR1 DFQATT and CDR2 SNEGSKA (reference sequence). CDR3 nucleotides: TGCAGTGCTAGGGGGCATGGCGAGCAGTACTTC. Translated, it gives CSARGHGEQYF.

V usage is TRBV9 and J usage is TRBJ2-5, with a weak D call TRBD1 (5 bases). The CDR3 sequence is 15 residues long. V was cut by 3 bases and J by 5 bases, with 17 bases left in between. In germline, CDR1 is SGDLS, CDR2 YYNGEE. CDR3 coding DNA: TGTGCCAGCAGCGCACCCGGAACCAAGGGGGAGACCCAGTACTTC. Amino acids: CASSAPGTKGETQYF.

CDR3 sequence reads: CASSAQRYGRSYNEQFF. In DNA form, the CDR3 reads TGTGCCAGCAGCGCTCAGCGTTACGGACGCTCCTACAATGAGCAGTTCTTC. The chain employs TRBV11-1 and TRBJ2-1; D uncertain. V was trimmed by 5 bases and J by 0 bases, leaving 17 bases between them. Per the germline V gene, CDR1 is SGHAT and CDR2 is FQDESV (reference sequence). This CDR3 region has 17 residues.

Here the CDR3 reads CASSNPGQGYNEQFF. Written as DNA, the CDR3 is TGTGCCAGCAGTAACCCGGGACAGGGGTACAATGAGCAGTTCTTC. The rearrangement joins TRBV6-5 to TRBJ2-1; 10 bases fit TRBD1. The germline V gene encodes CDR1 MNHEY and CDR2 SVGAGI. The CDR3 is 15 residues long. V was pared by 5 bases and J by 4 bases, with 5 bases of the junction left unmatched.

This clonotype was counted between two and nine times. The chain uses TRBV4-1 and TRBJ2-1; 7 nucleotides align to TRBD1. J was trimmed by 5 bases and V by 3 bases; bases with no gene match: 1. There are 13 residues in the CDR3. Germline V gene lookup returns CDR1 MGHRA and CDR2 YSYEKL. The CDR3 DNA reads as TGCGCCAGCAGCCAGGGGACAGACAATGAGCAGTTCTTC. Translation: CASSQGTDNEQFF.

The table lists this clonotype with a few counts. V usage is TRBV20-1 and J usage is TRBJ2-5; no firm D call. The germline gives CDR1 DFQATT, CDR2 SNEGSKA (reference sequence). The V gene lost 6 bases and the J gene lost 4 bases, with 12 bases spanning the gap. The CDR3 spans 12 residues. CDR3 loop: CSATRPTETQYF. CDR3 in DNA: TGCAGTGCGACCCGACCCACAGAGACCCAGTACTTC.

This clonotype has just a few counts. In DNA form, the CDR3 reads TGCAGCGTTGTTAGGGGGAAGGAGACCCAGTACTTC. This codes for CSVVRGKETQYF. The gene calls are TRBV29-1 and TRBJ2-5; TRBD1 is a possible D gene (6 bases). V gave up 4 bases and J gave up 5 bases, with 11 bases separating them. The CDR3 sequence is 12 residues long. CDR1 SQVTM and CDR2 ANQGSEA come from the germline V gene.

This clonotype has more than one count but fewer than ten. The V gene is TRBV28, the J gene TRBJ1-5; unclear D gene. Germline V gives CDR1 MDHEN, CDR2 SYDVKM. Trimming removed 7 bases from V and 5 bases from J, with 0 bases in between. This CDR3 is built from 9 residues. CDR3 sequence: CASNQPQHF. CDR3 DNA sequence: TGTGCCAGCAATCAGCCCCAGCATTTT. The entire variable domain, with the rest obtained from reference TRBV28 and TRBJ1-5, is as follows: DVKVTQSSRYLVKRTGEKVFLECVQDMDHENMFWYRQDPGLGLRLIYFSYDVKMKEKGDIPEGYSVSREKKERFSLILESASTNQTSMYLCASNQPQHFGDGTRLSIL.